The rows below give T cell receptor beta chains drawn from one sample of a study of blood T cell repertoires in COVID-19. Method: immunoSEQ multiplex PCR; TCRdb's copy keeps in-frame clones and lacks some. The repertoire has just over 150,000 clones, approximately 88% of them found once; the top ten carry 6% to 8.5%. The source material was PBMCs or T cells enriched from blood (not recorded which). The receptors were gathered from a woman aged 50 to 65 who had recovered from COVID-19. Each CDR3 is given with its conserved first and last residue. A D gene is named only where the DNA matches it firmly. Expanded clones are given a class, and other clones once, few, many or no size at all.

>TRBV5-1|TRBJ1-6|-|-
TGCGCCAGCAGCTTGGAAGGGGCTAATTCACCCCTCCACTTT
CASSLEGANSPLHF
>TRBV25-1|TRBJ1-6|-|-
TGTGCCAGCAGTGATATCCTACCGGACTTCAATTCACCCCTCCACTTT
CASSDILPDFNSPLHF
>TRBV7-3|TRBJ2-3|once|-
TGTGCCAGCAGCTCACGACAGGAACCGGATACGCAGTATTTT
CASSSRQEPDTQYF
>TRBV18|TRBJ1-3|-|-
TGTGCCAGCTCACCACTGTCTGGGCAGGTCGACTCTGGAAACACCATATATTTT
CASSPLSGQVDSGNTIYF
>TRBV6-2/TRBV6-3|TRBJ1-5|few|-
TGTGCCAGCAGCCTCTTGGGGCCCCCTCAGCCCCAGCATTTT
CASSLLGPPQPQHF
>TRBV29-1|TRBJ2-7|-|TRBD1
TGCAGCGTTCGACAGGGGCCGTACGAGCAGTACTTC
CSVRQGPYEQYF
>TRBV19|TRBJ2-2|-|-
TGTGCCAGTAGTATTTCCCCACAGGTCGCGAACACCGGGGAGCTGTTTTTT
CASSISPQVANTGELFF
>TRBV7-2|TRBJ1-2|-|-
TGTGCCAGCAGCTTAAGGGAGGGTGGCTATGGCTACACCTTC
CASSLREGGYGYTF
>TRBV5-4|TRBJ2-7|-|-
TGTGCCAGCAGCTTGTTGCCGGGCTCCTACGAGCAGTACTTC
CASSLLPGSYEQYF
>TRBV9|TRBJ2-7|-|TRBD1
TGTGCCAGCAGCGTTGGGACAGGGGCGGCCTACGAGCAGTACTTC
CASSVGTGAAYEQYF
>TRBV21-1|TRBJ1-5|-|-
TGTGCCAGCAGCAAAGCGCTTCTCGGGGAGCCCCAGCATTTT
CASSKALLGEPQHF